The rows below give T cell receptor beta chains drawn from one sample of a study of T cell responses to AZD1222 COVID-19 vaccine. The assay was immunoSEQ multiplex PCR, and TCRdb's table has in-frame clones only and misses some. Of around 97,000 clones listed, 91% are singletons. The sequencing here drew on peripheral blood, taken on day 0 of AZD1222 vaccination. Receptors originate from an adult in good health. CDR3s leave out the opening cysteine and the closing phenylalanine or tryptophan. Rows give clone size only sometimes, using once, few, many, or a class for an expanded clone.

TRBJ1-1 | NA | TRBV3-1/TRBV3-2 | ASSQAGTLNTEAF
TRBJ1-5 | NA | TRBV15 | ATSRVWGENQPQH
TRBJ1-3 | NA | TRBV6-1 | ASSEGSSGNTIY
TRBJ2-5 | few | TRBV7-2 | ASSLSVNRAETQY
TRBJ1-1 | NA | TRBV7-2 | ASSLVLNTEAF
TRBJ1-2 | NA | TRBV19 | ASSIRQGGNYGYT
TRBJ1-2 | NA | TRBV30 | AWKGAANYGYT
TRBJ2-7 | NA | TRBV6-4 | ASSDEGTTRPLLLREQY
TRBJ2-7 | few | TRBV7-9 | ASSLGSHEQY
TRBJ2-3 | NA | TRBV5-5 | ASTLFMTGTDTQY
TRBJ1-1 | NA | TRBV6-5 | ASSLGGNTEAF
TRBJ2-2 | NA | TRBV6-4 | ASSQDRVAGELF
TRBJ2-3 | NA | TRBV21-1 | ASSNGLGGTDTQY
TRBJ2-7 | NA | TRBV5-4 | ASSGGLAGGLGEQY
TRBJ2-2 | NA | TRBV4-2 | ASSQDPTSENTGELF
TRBJ2-5 | NA | TRBV5-4 | ASSSGQSETQY
TRBJ2-5 | NA | TRBV5-6 | ASSQTSGEETQY
TRBJ1-3 | NA | TRBV7-2 | ASKGGASGNTIY
TRBJ2-7 | NA | TRBV7-2 | ASSFGGRNYEQY
TRBJ2-6 | once | TRBV29-1 | SVRGGANVLT
TRBJ2-1 | NA | TRBV27 | ASSLTGTGTGEQF
TRBJ2-1 | NA | TRBV28 | ASSLFRGTGHNEQF
TRBJ1-5 | NA | TRBV27 | ASNPSGGQPQH
TRBJ1-1 | NA | TRBV7-9 | ATRGVTGEAF
TRBJ2-7 | NA | TRBV13 | ASSEGLAGGYEQY
TRBJ1-1 | NA | TRBV19 | ASGEGTYLEAF
TRBJ1-5 | few | TRBV11-2 | ASSSLQGVGQPQH
TRBJ2-7 | NA | TRBV18 | ASSLGTSGGYEQY
TRBJ1-2 | once | TRBV7-3 | ASSLSGYTNYGYT
TRBJ2-2 | NA | TRBV23-1 | ASSQSKREGNTGELF
TRBJ1-6 | few | TRBV30 | AWSRGGARSTYNSPLH
TRBJ2-5 | NA | TRBV28 | ASSFTIQETQY
TRBJ1-2 | NA | TRBV2 | ASSDYGYT
TRBJ1-4 | NA | TRBV7-9 | ASSLAQQGGGKLF
TRBJ2-7 | NA | TRBV5-1 | ASSLGTPGGSWEQY
TRBJ1-1 | NA | TRBV28 | ASSQSRGLNTEAF
TRBJ2-1 | NA | TRBV7-9 | ASSFSVEQF
TRBJ2-7 | NA | TRBV30 | AWSARRTSGRWPYEQY
TRBJ2-7 | NA | TRBV6-1 | ASSEAKGPYEQY
TRBJ1-2 | NA | TRBV6-6 | ASSSGGTGPWNGYT
TRBJ2-3 | NA | TRBV6-4 | ATVTAGLRDTQY
TRBJ2-1 | once | TRBV28 | ASSSRGANEQF
TRBJ2-2 | NA | TRBV7-2 | ASSQLAGTNTGELF
TRBJ1-6 | once | TRBV27 | ASSLGHPNSPLH
TRBJ1-5 | NA | TRBV19 | ASSLQPGLVPQH
TRBJ1-2 | once | TRBV27 | ASSSQGLGYT
TRBJ2-7 | NA | TRBV5-1 | ASSSPPGEVTYEQY
TRBJ2-7 | NA | TRBV6-6 | ASTRSSYEQY
TRBJ1-5 | NA | TRBV7-7 | ASSLRDRGFNQPQH